Listed below are T cell receptor beta chains from one sample, sequenced in a study of blood T cell repertoires in COVID-19. Using immunoSEQ multiplex PCR, the repertoire was profiled, and TCRdb retains in-frame clones only, with some absent. This repertoire shows 200,000 to 300,000 clones, around nine tenths found once; its top ten account for under 2%. The sequencing input was peripheral blood. The receptors were gathered from a woman in her fifties or sixties who had recovered from COVID-19. The CDR3 runs from the conserved cysteine through the conserved F or W. The order of the fields is clone size, D gene, J gene, V gene, CDR3 DNA, CDR3 protein. D genes are given only for firm matches. Rows may omit the clone size; those that give it use once, few, many or a size class.

clone_size: -
d_call: -
j_call: TRBJ2-4
v_call: TRBV7-9
cdr3_nt: TGTGCCAGCAGCTTATTTGCAGGCATAAACATTCAGTACTTC
cdr3_aa: CASSLFAGINIQYF

clone_size: -
d_call: -
j_call: TRBJ1-2
v_call: TRBV6-5
cdr3_nt: TGTGCCAGCAGTTACCAATCAAACCTGGACAGCGGCTACACCTTC
cdr3_aa: CASSYQSNLDSGYTF

clone_size: -
d_call: -
j_call: TRBJ1-4
v_call: TRBV11-2
cdr3_nt: TGTGCCAGCAGCTTAGAGGCGGGCTATAATGAAAAACTGTTTTTT
cdr3_aa: CASSLEAGYNEKLFF

clone_size: -
d_call: -
j_call: TRBJ1-3
v_call: TRBV24-1
cdr3_nt: TGTGCCACCAGTGCAGGGGTCCACTCTGGAAACACCATATATTTT
cdr3_aa: CATSAGVHSGNTIYF

clone_size: -
d_call: -
j_call: TRBJ1-3
v_call: TRBV19
cdr3_nt: TGTGCCAGTAGTATCTTAATGCCGAGCTCTGGAAACACCATATATTTT
cdr3_aa: CASSILMPSSGNTIYF

clone_size: -
d_call: TRBD1
j_call: TRBJ2-7
v_call: TRBV6-5
cdr3_nt: TGTGCCAGCAGGATGGCAGGGGGCTCCTACGAGCAGTACTTC
cdr3_aa: CASRMAGGSYEQYF

clone_size: -
d_call: -
j_call: TRBJ2-1
v_call: TRBV11-2
cdr3_nt: TGTGCCAGCAGCCCTCTAACAGGTTACAATGAGCAGTTCTTC
cdr3_aa: CASSPLTGYNEQFF

clone_size: few
d_call: TRBD2
j_call: TRBJ2-7
v_call: TRBV28
cdr3_nt: TGTGCCAGCACTCTCGGACTAGGCGGCTACGAGCAGTACTTC
cdr3_aa: CASTLGLGGYEQYF

clone_size: once
d_call: -
j_call: TRBJ2-7
v_call: TRBV5-8
cdr3_nt: TGTGCCAGCAGCTTGGATCTGACAGGTACTAATCACGAGCAGTACTTC
cdr3_aa: CASSLDLTGTNHEQYF

clone_size: once
d_call: -
j_call: TRBJ2-2
v_call: TRBV29-1
cdr3_nt: TGCAGCGTTGAAGATAGGGGATCGCGCTCCGGGGAGCTGTTTTTT
cdr3_aa: CSVEDRGSRSGELFF

clone_size: -
d_call: -
j_call: TRBJ2-1
v_call: TRBV11-3
cdr3_nt: TGTGCCAGCAGCCCCCACGGCTCCTACAATGAGCAGTTCTTC
cdr3_aa: CASSPHGSYNEQFF

clone_size: -
d_call: TRBD1
j_call: TRBJ1-5
v_call: TRBV6-5
cdr3_nt: TGTGCCAGCAAACAGGGGGTTTACCAGCCCCAGCATTTT
cdr3_aa: CASKQGVYQPQHF

clone_size: -
d_call: TRBD1
j_call: TRBJ1-5
v_call: TRBV19
cdr3_nt: TGTGCCAGTAGTATAGGAGGAACAGGGGTCCATCAGCCCCAGCATTTT
cdr3_aa: CASSIGGTGVHQPQHF

clone_size: -
d_call: -
j_call: TRBJ1-2
v_call: TRBV9
cdr3_nt: TGTGCCAGCAGCCTACGGGGGGGAGTCGACTATGGCTACACCTTC
cdr3_aa: CASSLRGGVDYGYTF

clone_size: once
d_call: -
j_call: TRBJ1-6
v_call: TRBV5-1
cdr3_nt: TGCGCCAGCAGAACGGACTCCGGTAATTCACCCCTCCACTTT
cdr3_aa: CASRTDSGNSPLHF

clone_size: -
d_call: TRBD1
j_call: TRBJ2-5
v_call: TRBV5-1
cdr3_nt: TGCGCCAGCAGCCCGACAGGGAATGAAGAGACCCAGTACTTC
cdr3_aa: CASSPTGNEETQYF

clone_size: -
d_call: TRBD1
j_call: TRBJ1-6
v_call: TRBV5-1
cdr3_nt: TGCGCCAGCAGCTTGGAGGCAGGGGGCCTCAATTCACCCCTCCACTTT
cdr3_aa: CASSLEAGGLNSPLHF

clone_size: -
d_call: -
j_call: TRBJ1-3
v_call: TRBV29-1
cdr3_nt: TGCAGCGCCTCAACAGGGAGAAGCACCATATATTTT
cdr3_aa: CSASTGRSTIYF

clone_size: once
d_call: -
j_call: TRBJ1-2
v_call: TRBV4-1
cdr3_nt: TGCGCCAGCAGCCAAACAACCTCCTATGGCTACACCTTC
cdr3_aa: CASSQTTSYGYTF

clone_size: once
d_call: TRBD1
j_call: TRBJ2-1
v_call: TRBV7-3
cdr3_nt: TGTGCCAGCAGCTTGGGCAGGGGGTTAACCTACAATGAGCAGTTCTTC
cdr3_aa: CASSLGRGLTYNEQFF

clone_size: -
d_call: TRBD1
j_call: TRBJ2-3
v_call: TRBV28
cdr3_nt: TGTGCCAGCAGTATCTTCCGGACAGGGACAGATACGCAGTATTTT
cdr3_aa: CASSIFRTGTDTQYF

clone_size: -
d_call: TRBD1
j_call: TRBJ1-2
v_call: TRBV29-1
cdr3_nt: TGCAGCGTTCGGACAGGCGACTATGGCTACACCTTC
cdr3_aa: CSVRTGDYGYTF

clone_size: -
d_call: TRBD1
j_call: TRBJ1-2
v_call: TRBV28
cdr3_nt: TGTGCCAGCTCCCCGACAGGGGGCGGCTATGGCTACACCTTC
cdr3_aa: CASSPTGGGYGYTF

clone_size: few
d_call: -
j_call: TRBJ1-5
v_call: TRBV12-5
cdr3_nt: TGTGCTAGTGCCCGCGGGAGCCCTAATCAGCCCCAGCATTTT
cdr3_aa: CASARGSPNQPQHF

clone_size: -
d_call: -
j_call: TRBJ2-1
v_call: TRBV5-4
cdr3_nt: TGTGCCAGCAGCTCGTACAGGGAGAGTAACAATGAGCAGTTCTTC
cdr3_aa: CASSSYRESNNEQFF

clone_size: -
d_call: -
j_call: TRBJ1-4
v_call: TRBV4-3
cdr3_nt: TGCGCCAGCAGCCAAGACTTTAGCGGCGAAAAACTGTTTTTT
cdr3_aa: CASSQDFSGEKLFF

clone_size: once
d_call: -
j_call: TRBJ2-3
v_call: TRBV2
cdr3_nt: TGTGCCAGCAGAAGGAGGTTCACAGATACGCAGTATTTT
cdr3_aa: CASRRRFTDTQYF

clone_size: -
d_call: -
j_call: TRBJ1-2
v_call: TRBV5-1
cdr3_nt: TGCGCCAGCAGCCCGGGGGGGAGCTATGGCTACACCTTC
cdr3_aa: CASSPGGSYGYTF

clone_size: -
d_call: TRBD1
j_call: TRBJ2-1
v_call: TRBV18
cdr3_nt: TGTGCCAGCTCAGGGGACAGGAGTGCCTTGCGGGTCTTC
cdr3_aa: CASSGDRSALRVF

clone_size: -
d_call: TRBD1
j_call: TRBJ2-1
v_call: TRBV7-2
cdr3_nt: TGTGCCAGCAGCGTGGGACAGCCTAGAGATTACAATGAGCAGTTCTTC
cdr3_aa: CASSVGQPRDYNEQFF

clone_size: -
d_call: TRBD1
j_call: TRBJ2-5
v_call: TRBV7-2
cdr3_nt: TGTGCCAGCAGCTTATTTAACAGGGGAGAGACCCAGTACTTC
cdr3_aa: CASSLFNRGETQYF

clone_size: -
d_call: TRBD2
j_call: TRBJ2-1
v_call: TRBV18
cdr3_nt: TGTGCCAGCTCACTAGCGGGGGGGCACAATGAGCAGTTCTTC
cdr3_aa: CASSLAGGHNEQFF

clone_size: -
d_call: -
j_call: TRBJ2-4
v_call: TRBV19
cdr3_nt: TGTGCCAGCACTACGGGTAGAGGAGCCAAAAACATTCAGTACTTC
cdr3_aa: CASTTGRGAKNIQYF

clone_size: once
d_call: TRBD2
j_call: TRBJ2-7
v_call: TRBV7-3
cdr3_nt: TGTGCCAGCAGCCCGTACGGGGGGAGTGGCTACGAGCAGTACTTC
cdr3_aa: CASSPYGGSGYEQYF

clone_size: -
d_call: -
j_call: TRBJ1-3
v_call: TRBV10-3
cdr3_nt: TGTGCCATCACCCCGGACGGGGGGCCTGGAAACACCATATATTTT
cdr3_aa: CAITPDGGPGNTIYF

clone_size: once
d_call: -
j_call: TRBJ2-2
v_call: TRBV9
cdr3_nt: TGTGCCAGCAGCTCCCGGACTAAAAACACCGGGGAGCTGTTTTTT
cdr3_aa: CASSSRTKNTGELFF

clone_size: -
d_call: -
j_call: TRBJ2-1
v_call: TRBV14
cdr3_nt: TGTGCCAGCAGCCTATCGCGTCGGTACAATGAGCAGTTCTTC
cdr3_aa: CASSLSRRYNEQFF

clone_size: -
d_call: TRBD1
j_call: TRBJ2-5
v_call: TRBV28
cdr3_nt: TGTGCCAGCAGCCAACCGACAGGGCTGGGAGAGACCCAGTACTTC
cdr3_aa: CASSQPTGLGETQYF

clone_size: -
d_call: -
j_call: TRBJ2-1
v_call: TRBV29-1
cdr3_nt: TGCAGCGTTGACCGGAGCTCCTACAATGAGCAGTTCTTC
cdr3_aa: CSVDRSSYNEQFF

clone_size: -
d_call: TRBD2
j_call: TRBJ2-5
v_call: TRBV9
cdr3_nt: TGTGCCAGCAGCGTAGAAGGTAGCGGGGGGCTGGGGACCCAGTACTTC
cdr3_aa: CASSVEGSGGLGTQYF

clone_size: -
d_call: TRBD1
j_call: TRBJ2-5
v_call: TRBV5-1
cdr3_nt: TGCGCCAGCAGCTCGACTGGACAGGGGGCATATGAGACCCAGTACTTC
cdr3_aa: CASSSTGQGAYETQYF

clone_size: -
d_call: -
j_call: TRBJ1-6
v_call: TRBV7-9
cdr3_nt: TGTGCCAGCAGCTACGACAGTTTTAATTCACCCCTCCACTTT
cdr3_aa: CASSYDSFNSPLHF

clone_size: -
d_call: TRBD2
j_call: TRBJ2-1
v_call: TRBV20-1
cdr3_nt: TGCAGTGCTAGTAGGACTAGCGGTTACAATGAGCAGTTCTTC
cdr3_aa: CSASRTSGYNEQFF